These 12 T cell receptor beta chains came from one sample sequenced in a study of beta chain features in type 1 diabetes. The investigators reverse transcribed all of the isolated RNA, so they sequenced expressed TCRB transcripts. The repertoire was sequenced with immunoSEQ multiplex PCR; TCRdb's copy has only in-frame clones and lacks some. Of more than 120,000 clones listed, 10% are singletons. The material sequenced was naive CD4+ T cells from blood. The origin of the receptors is a man aged 18 to 35 in good health.

This clone came up a few times. A read error may account for a junction end that differs from germline. The chain uses TRBV18 and TRBJ1-6, with 7 bases matching TRBD1. Germline values: CDR1 KGHSH, CDR2 LQKENI. The CDR3 totals 16 residues. The CDR3 protein is CASSPLTEGGDSPLHF. The CDR3, as DNA: TGTGCCAGCTCCCCACTAACGGAAGGGGGCGATTCACCCCTCCACTTT.

This clone showed up just a few times. The chain employs TRBV15 and TRBJ1-2; no firm D call. V was trimmed by 0 bases and J by 7 bases, leaving 18 bases between them. CDR1 and CDR2 from the germline V gene are LNHNV and YYDKDF (reference sequence). This CDR3 spans 16 amino acids. The CDR3 is CATSRDSPGTLGGYTF. DNA for the CDR3: TGTGCCACCAGCAGAGATTCCCCGGGAACCTTGGGTGGCTACACCTTC.

This clone was seen a few times. The chain carries TRBV6-1 and TRBJ1-5; unclear D gene. The CDR3 consists of 13 residues. The germline gives CDR1 MNHNS, CDR2 SASEGT. V shed 2 bases and J shed 7 bases, with 9 bases lying between them. DNA for the CDR3: TGTGCCAGCAGTGAATATCAGAAGCAGCCCCAGCATTTT. Protein sequence: CASSEYQKQPQHF.

The V call is TRBV5-4, the J call TRBJ1-2; D remains unclear. V lost 1 base and J lost 6, with 16 bases in between. Germline-derived CDR1 and CDR2 are SGHNT and YYREEE (reference sequence). The CDR3 runs to 15 residues. CDR3 coding DNA: TGTGCCAGCAGCTTGAGTACTGTATCTGTCGATGGCTACACCTTC. Amino acids: CASSLSTVSVDGYTF.

This clone appeared a few times. This chain links TRBV7-9 with TRBJ2-1, with D possibly being TRBD1 (6 bases). Trimming shortened V by 5 bases and J by 1 base, and 6 bases separated the two germline ends. This CDR3 has 13 residues. Germline CDR1 and CDR2: SEHNR and FQNEAQ (reference sequence). The CDR3 loop reads CASSQGSYNEQFF. In nucleotides, the CDR3 is TGTGCCAGCAGCCAGGGGTCCTACAATGAGCAGTTCTTC.

A few counts support this clone. The V gene is TRBV28, the J gene TRBJ2-1, with D unresolved. V shed 6 bases and J shed 5 bases, with 11 bases lying between them. The V gene's germline CDR1 is MDHEN and CDR2 SYDVKM. The CDR3 consists of 13 residues. The CDR3 sequence is CASSPPDNNEQFF. Written as DNA, the CDR3 is TGTGCCAGCAGCCCGCCAGATAACAATGAGCAGTTCTTC.

The V gene is TRBV2, the J gene TRBJ2-3; no reliable D call. Deletions cut 2 bases from V and 4 bases from J, with 10 bases between. Germline CDR1 reads SNHLY; CDR2 reads FYNNEI. This CDR3 region has 14 residues. CDR3 bases: TGTGCCAGCAGTGAAAAACAGATCGCAGATACGCAGTATTTT. This codes for CASSEKQIADTQYF.

V usage is TRBV4-1 and J usage is TRBJ1-2, with a possible D match to TRBD1 (5 bases). Deletions cut 2 bases from V and 4 bases from J, with 14 bases between. The germline CDR1 and CDR2 sequences are MGHRA and YSYEKL. The CDR3 is 15 amino acids. The chain's CDR3 is CASSQQYPGGYGYTF. The CDR3 DNA is TGCGCCAGCAGCCAACAGTACCCGGGGGGCTATGGCTACACCTTC.

V usage is TRBV4-2 and J usage is TRBJ2-5, with D perhaps matching TRBD1 (5 bases). V was trimmed by 4 bases and J by 3 bases, leaving 15 bases between them. This CDR3 comprises 15 residues. In germline, CDR1 is LGHNA, CDR2 YNFKEQ. The CDR3: CASSRFTGSKETQYF. The DNA of the CDR3 is TGTGCCAGCAGCCGATTTACAGGATCAAAAGAGACCCAGTACTTC.

The chain employs TRBV5-1 and TRBJ1-1; TRBD1 matches 10 bases. This CDR3 has 13 residues. Germline assignment: CDR1 SGHRS and CDR2 YFSETQ. V shed 4 bases and J 6 bases; nucleotides not matched to a gene: 3. CDR3 residues: CASSVGQGAEAFF. CDR3 coding DNA: TGCGCCAGCAGCGTCGGACAGGGGGCTGAAGCTTTCTTT.

This clone appeared a few times. The J gene is TRBJ2-2, the V gene TRBV5-1, with TRBD1 matching 8 bases. CDR1 SGHRS and CDR2 YFSETQ come from the germline V gene. The J segment lost 4 bases and the V segment lost 0 bases, leaving 2 bases of the junction unmatched. The CDR3 length is 15 residues. DNA of the CDR3: TGCGCCAGCAGCTTGGGACAGGGGATCACCGGGGAGCTGTTTTTT. It is translated as CASSLGQGITGELFF.

The rearrangement links TRBV9 to TRBJ2-3, with 14 bases lining up with TRBD2. Germline-derived CDR1 and CDR2 are SGDLS and YYNGEE. V shed 0 bases and J 5 bases; nucleotides not matched to a gene: 2. This CDR3 is built from 16 residues. CDR3 sequence reads: CASSVGTSGGQDTQYF. In DNA, the CDR3 is TGTGCCAGCAGCGTAGGGACTAGCGGGGGGCAAGATACGCAGTATTTT. The complete variable domain, with remaining parts taken from reference TRBV9 and TRBJ2-3, reads DSGVTQTPKHLITATGQRVTLRCSPRSGDLSVYWYQQSLDQGLQFLIQYYNGEERAKGNILERFSAQQFPDLHSELNLSSLELGDSALYFCASSVGTSGGQDTQYFGPGTRLTVL.